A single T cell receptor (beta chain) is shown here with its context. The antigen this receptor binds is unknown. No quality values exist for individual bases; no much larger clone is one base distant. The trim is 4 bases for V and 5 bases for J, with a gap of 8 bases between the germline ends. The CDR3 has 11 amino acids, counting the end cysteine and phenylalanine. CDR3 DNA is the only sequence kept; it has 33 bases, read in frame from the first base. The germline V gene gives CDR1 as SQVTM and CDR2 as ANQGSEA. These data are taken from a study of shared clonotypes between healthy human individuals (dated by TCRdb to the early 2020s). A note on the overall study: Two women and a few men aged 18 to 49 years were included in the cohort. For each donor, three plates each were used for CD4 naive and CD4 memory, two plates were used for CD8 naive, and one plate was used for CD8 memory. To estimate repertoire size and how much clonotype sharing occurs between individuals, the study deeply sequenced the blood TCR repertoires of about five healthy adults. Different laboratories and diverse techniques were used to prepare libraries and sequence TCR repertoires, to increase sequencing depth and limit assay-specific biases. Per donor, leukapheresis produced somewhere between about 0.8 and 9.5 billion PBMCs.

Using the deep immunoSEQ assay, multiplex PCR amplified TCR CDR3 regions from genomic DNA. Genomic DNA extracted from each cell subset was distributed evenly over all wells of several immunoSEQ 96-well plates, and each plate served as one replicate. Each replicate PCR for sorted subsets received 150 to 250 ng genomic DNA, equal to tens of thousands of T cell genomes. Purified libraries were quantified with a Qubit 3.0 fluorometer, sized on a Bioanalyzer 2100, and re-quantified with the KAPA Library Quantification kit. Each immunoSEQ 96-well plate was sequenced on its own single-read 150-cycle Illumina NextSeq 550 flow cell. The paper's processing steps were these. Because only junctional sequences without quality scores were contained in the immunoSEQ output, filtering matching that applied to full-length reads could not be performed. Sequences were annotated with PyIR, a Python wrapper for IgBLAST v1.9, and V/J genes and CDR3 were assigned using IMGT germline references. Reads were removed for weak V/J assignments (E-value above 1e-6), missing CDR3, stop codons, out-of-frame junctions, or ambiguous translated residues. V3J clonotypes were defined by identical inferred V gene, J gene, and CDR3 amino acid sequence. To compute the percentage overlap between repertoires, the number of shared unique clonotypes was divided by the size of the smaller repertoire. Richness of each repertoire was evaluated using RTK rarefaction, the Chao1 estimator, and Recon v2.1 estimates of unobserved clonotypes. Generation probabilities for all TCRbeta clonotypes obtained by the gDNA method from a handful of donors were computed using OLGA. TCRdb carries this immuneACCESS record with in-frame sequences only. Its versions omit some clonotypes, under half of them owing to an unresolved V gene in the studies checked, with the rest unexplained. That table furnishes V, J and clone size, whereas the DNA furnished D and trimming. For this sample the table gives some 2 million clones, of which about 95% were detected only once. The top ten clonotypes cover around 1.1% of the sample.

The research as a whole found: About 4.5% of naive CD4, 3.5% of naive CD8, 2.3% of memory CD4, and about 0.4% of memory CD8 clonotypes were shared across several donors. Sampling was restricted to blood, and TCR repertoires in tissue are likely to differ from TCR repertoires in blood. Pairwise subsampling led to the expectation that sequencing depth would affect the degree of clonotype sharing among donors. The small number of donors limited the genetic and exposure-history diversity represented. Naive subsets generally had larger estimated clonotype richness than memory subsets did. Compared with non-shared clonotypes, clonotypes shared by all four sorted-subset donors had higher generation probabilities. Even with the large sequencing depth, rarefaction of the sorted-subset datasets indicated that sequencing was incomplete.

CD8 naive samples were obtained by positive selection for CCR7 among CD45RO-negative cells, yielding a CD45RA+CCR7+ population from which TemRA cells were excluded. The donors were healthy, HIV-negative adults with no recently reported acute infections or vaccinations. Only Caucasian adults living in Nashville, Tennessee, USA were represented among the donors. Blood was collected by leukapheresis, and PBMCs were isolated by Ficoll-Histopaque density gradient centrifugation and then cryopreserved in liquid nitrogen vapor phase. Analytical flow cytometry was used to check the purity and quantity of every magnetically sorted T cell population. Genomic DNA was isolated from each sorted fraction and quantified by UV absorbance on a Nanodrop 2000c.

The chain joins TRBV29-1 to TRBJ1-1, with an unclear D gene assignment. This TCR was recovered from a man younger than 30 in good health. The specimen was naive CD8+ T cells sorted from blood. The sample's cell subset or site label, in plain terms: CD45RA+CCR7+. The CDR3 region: CSVVPATEAFF. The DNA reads TGCAGCGTTGTCCCGGCAACTGAAGCTTTCTTT. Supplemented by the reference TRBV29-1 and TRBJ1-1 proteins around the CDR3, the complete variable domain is SAVISQKPSRDICQRGTSLTIQCQVDSQVTMMFWYRQQPGQSLTLIATANQGSEATYESGFVIDKFPISRPNLTFSTLTVSNMSPEDSSIYLCSVVPATEAFFGQGTRLTVV.